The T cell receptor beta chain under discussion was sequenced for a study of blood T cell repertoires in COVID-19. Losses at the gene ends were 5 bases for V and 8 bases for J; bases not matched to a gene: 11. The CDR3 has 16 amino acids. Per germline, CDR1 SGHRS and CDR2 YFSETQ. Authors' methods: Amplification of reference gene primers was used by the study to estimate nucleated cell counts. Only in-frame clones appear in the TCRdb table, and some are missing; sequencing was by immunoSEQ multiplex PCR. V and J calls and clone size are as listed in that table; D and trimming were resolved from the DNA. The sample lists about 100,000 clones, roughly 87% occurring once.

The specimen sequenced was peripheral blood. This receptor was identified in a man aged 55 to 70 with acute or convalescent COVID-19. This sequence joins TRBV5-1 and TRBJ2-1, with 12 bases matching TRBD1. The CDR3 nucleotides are TGCGCCAGCAGACTCACCGGGACAGGGGGCTTCGATGAGCAGTTCTTC. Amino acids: CASRLTGTGGFDEQFF.